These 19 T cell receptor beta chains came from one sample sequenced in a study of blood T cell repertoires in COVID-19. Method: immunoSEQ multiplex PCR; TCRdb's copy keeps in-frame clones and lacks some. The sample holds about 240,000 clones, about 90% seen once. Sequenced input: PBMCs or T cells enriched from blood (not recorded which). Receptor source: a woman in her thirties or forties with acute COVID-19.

CDR3 DNA: TGTGCCAGCAGCTCGGACACCTATAATTCACCCCTCCACTTT. This codes for CASSSDTYNSPLHF. The chain has TRBV11-3 and TRBJ1-6; the D gene is possibly TRBD1 (5 bases). The CDR3 has 14 residues. CDR1 SGHNT and CDR2 YENEEA come from the germline V gene. The germline V and J ends were trimmed by 4 bases and 2 bases, with 6 bases remaining between them.

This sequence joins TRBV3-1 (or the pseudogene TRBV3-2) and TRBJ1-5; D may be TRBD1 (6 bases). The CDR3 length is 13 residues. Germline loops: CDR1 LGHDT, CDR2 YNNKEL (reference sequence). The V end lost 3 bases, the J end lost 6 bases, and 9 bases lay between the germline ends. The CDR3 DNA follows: TGTGCCAGCAGCCACACCAGGGGTCAGCCCCAGCATTTT. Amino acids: CASSHTRGQPQHF.

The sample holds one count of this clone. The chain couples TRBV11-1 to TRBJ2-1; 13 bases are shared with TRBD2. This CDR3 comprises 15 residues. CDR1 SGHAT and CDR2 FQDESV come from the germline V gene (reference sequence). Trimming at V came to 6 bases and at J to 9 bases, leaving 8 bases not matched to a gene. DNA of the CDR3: TGTGCCAGCAGTTTTAGACTAGCGGGAGGATTTGAGCAGTTCTTC. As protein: CASSFRLAGGFEQFF. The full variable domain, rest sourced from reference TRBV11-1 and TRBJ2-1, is EAEVAQSPRYKITEKSQAVAFWCDPISGHATLYWYRQILGQGPELLVQFQDESVVDDSQLPKDRFSAERLKGVDSTLKIQPAELGDSAMYLCASSFRLAGGFEQFFGPGTRLTVL.

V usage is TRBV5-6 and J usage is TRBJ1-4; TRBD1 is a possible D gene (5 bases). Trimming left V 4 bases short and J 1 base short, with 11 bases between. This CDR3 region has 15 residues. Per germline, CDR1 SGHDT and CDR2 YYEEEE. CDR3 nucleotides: TGTGCCAGCAGCCCACGACAGATAACTAATGAAAAACTGTTTTTT. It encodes CASSPRQITNEKLFF.

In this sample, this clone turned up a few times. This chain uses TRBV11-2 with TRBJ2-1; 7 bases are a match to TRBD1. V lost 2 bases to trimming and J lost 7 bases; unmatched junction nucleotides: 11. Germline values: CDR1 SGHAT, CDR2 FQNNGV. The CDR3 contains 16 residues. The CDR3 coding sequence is TGTGCCAGCAGCTTACGGTGGGACAGCTATACTAATGAGCAGTTCTTC. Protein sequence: CASSLRWDSYTNEQFF.

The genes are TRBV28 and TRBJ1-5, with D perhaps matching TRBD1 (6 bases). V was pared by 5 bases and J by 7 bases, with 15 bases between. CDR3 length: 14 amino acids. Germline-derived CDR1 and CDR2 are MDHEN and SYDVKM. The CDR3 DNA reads TGTGCCAGCAGTCTCAGGGGTGGTGGGCAGCCCCAGCATTTT. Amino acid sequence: CASSLRGGGQPQHF.

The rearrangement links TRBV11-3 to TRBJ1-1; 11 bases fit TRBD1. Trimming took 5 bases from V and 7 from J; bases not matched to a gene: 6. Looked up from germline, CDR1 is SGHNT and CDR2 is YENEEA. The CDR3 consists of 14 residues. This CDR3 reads CASSAGQGDGEAFF. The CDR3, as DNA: TGTGCCAGCAGCGCGGGACAGGGGGATGGTGAAGCTTTCTTT.

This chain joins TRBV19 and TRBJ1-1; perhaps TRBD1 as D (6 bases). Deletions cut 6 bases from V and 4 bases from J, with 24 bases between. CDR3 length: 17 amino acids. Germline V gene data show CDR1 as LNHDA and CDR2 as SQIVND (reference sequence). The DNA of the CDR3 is TGTGCCAGTAGCAAACAGGAAAAAACAGGGCGGACCACTGAAGCTTTCTTT. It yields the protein CASSKQEKTGRTTEAFF.

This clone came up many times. CDR3 region: CASDNPGHRSNQPQHF. The CDR3, as DNA: TGCGCCAGCGACAACCCGGGCCACAGGAGCAATCAGCCCCAGCATTTT. The rearrangement links TRBV4-1 to TRBJ1-5; D possibly corresponds to TRBD1 (5 bases). V shed 8 bases and J shed 1 base, with 18 bases lying between them. Germline CDR1 MGHRA, CDR2 YSYEKL. CDR3 length: 16 amino acids.

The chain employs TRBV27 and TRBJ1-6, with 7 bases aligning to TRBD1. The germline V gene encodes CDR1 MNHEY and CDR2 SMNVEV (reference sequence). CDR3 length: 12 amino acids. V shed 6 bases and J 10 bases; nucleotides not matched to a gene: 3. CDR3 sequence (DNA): TGTGCCAGCAGAACAGGGGAATCACCCCTCCACTTT. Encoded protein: CASRTGESPLHF.

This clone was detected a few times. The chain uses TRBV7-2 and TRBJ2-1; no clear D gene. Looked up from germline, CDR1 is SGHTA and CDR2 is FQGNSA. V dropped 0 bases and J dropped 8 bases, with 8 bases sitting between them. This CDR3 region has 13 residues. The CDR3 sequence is CASSLASPDEQFF. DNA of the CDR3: TGTGCCAGCAGCTTAGCTAGCCCCGATGAGCAGTTCTTC.

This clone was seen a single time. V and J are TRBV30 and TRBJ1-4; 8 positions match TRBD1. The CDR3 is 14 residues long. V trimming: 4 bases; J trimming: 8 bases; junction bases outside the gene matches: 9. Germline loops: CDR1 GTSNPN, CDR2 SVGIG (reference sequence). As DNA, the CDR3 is TGTGCCTGGAACCCCGGGACAGGACCCGAAAAACTGTTTTTT. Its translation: CAWNPGTGPEKLFF.

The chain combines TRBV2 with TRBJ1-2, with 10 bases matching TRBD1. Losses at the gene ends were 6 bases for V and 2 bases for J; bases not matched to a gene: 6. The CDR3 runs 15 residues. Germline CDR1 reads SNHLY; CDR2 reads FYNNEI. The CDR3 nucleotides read TGTGCCAGCAGGAAGACAGGGGGCGGCAACTATGGCTACACCTTC. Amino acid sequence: CASRKTGGGNYGYTF.

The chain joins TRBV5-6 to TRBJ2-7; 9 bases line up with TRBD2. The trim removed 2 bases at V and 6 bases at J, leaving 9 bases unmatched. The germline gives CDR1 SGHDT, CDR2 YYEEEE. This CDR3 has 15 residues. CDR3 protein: CASSLMREGHPEQYF. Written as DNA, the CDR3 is TGTGCCAGCAGCTTAATGCGGGAGGGCCACCCCGAGCAGTACTTC. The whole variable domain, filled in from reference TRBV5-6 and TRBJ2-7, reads DAGVTQSPTHLIKTRGQQVTLRCSPKSGHDTVSWYQQALGQGPQFIFQYYEEEERQRGNFPDRFSGHQFPNYSSELNVNALLLGDSALYLCASSLMREGHPEQYFGPGTRLTVT.

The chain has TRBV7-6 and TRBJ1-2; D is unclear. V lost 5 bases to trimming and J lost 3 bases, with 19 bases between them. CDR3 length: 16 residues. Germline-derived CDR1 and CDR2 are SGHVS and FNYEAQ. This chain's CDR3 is CASSDRIRSSDYGYTF. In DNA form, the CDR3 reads TGTGCCAGCAGCGATCGGATCAGGTCCTCTGACTATGGCTACACCTTC.

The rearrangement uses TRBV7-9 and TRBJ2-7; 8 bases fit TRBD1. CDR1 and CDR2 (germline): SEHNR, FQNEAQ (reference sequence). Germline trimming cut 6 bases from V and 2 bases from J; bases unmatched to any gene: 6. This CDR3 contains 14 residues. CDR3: CASRGGRGPYEQYF. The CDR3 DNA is TGTGCCAGCAGGGGAGGCAGGGGGCCCTACGAGCAGTACTTC.

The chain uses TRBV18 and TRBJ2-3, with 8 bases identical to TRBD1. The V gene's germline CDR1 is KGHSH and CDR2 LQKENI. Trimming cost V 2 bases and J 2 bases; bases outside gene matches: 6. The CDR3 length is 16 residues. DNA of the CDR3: TGTGCCAGCTCACCATTCCAGGGGGCTAACACAGATACGCAGTATTTT. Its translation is CASSPFQGANTDTQYF.

The CDR3 reads CASSPLAGSYEQYF. The CDR3 nucleotides are TGTGCCAGTAGTCCGCTAGCGGGGAGCTACGAGCAGTACTTC. This sequence joins TRBV19 and TRBJ2-7, with 9 bases identical to TRBD2. Trimming took 5 bases from V and 3 from J; bases not matched to a gene: 5. Germline V lookup: CDR1 LNHDA, CDR2 SQIVND (reference sequence). The CDR3 consists of 14 residues.

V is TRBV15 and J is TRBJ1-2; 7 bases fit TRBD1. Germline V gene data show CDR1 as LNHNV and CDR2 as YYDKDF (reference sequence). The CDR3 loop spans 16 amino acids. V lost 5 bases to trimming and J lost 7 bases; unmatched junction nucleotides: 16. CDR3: CATSGQLGTGVGGYTF. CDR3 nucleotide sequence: TGTGCCACCAGCGGACAACTTGGTACAGGGGTTGGTGGCTACACCTTC.